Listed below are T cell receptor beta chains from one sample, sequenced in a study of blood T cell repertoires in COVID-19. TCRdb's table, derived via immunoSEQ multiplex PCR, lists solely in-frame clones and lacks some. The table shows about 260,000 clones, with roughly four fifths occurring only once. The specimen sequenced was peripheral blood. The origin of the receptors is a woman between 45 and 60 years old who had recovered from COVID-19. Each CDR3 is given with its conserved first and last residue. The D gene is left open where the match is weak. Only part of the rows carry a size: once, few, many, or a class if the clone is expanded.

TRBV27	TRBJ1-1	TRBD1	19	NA	TGTGCCAGCAGTCATATATACCGGACAGGGACTACTATGAACACTGAAGCTTTCTTT	CASSHIYRTGTTMNTEAFF
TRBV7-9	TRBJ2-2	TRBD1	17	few	TGTGCCAGCAGTCGACCGTTGGACAGGGGGCGCACCGGGGAGCTGTTTTTT	CASSRPLDRGRTGELFF
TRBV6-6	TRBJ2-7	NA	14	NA	TGTGCCAGCAGTATTTCACAGGGAACCTACGAGCAGTACTTC	CASSISQGTYEQYF
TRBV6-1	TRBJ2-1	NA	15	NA	TGTGCCAGCAGTGAGGATGGCGGCTCCTACAATGAGCAGTTCTTC	CASSEDGGSYNEQFF
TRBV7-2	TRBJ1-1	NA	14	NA	TGTGCCAGCAGCTGGGGGGGCGCGTGGACTGAAGCTTTCTTT	CASSWGGAWTEAFF
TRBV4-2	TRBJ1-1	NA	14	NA	TGTGCCAGCAGACCCCCCAGCGATACAGGGTTGGCTTTCTTT	CASRPPSDTGLAFF
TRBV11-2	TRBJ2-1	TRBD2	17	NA	TGTGCCAGCAGCTCGTCCCCCCGAGCGGGGGCGTACAATGAGCAGTTCTTC	CASSSSPRAGAYNEQFF
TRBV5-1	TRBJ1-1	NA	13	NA	TGCGCCAGCAGCATACAAGAGAACACTGAAGCTTTCTTT	CASSIQENTEAFF
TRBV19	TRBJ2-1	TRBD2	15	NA	TGTGCCAGTAGGCCCAGCGGGGGACTAAACAATGAGCAGTTCTTC	CASRPSGGLNNEQFF
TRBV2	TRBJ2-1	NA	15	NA	TGTGCCAGCAGTGGGACGGGGGGCGCCGGCAATGAGCAGTTCTTC	CASSGTGGAGNEQFF
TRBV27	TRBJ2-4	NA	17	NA	TGTGCCAGCAGTTTAGCGGGGGCAAAAACACGAGGGTACATTCAGTACTTC	CASSLAGAKTRGYIQYF
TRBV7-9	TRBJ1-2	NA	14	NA	TGTGCCAGCAGCTTAAGCCGTCAGGGTTATGGCTACACCTTC	CASSLSRQGYGYTF
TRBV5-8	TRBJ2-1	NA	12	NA	TGTGCCAGCAGCTTCCGGTACAATGAGCAGTTCTTC	CASSFRYNEQFF
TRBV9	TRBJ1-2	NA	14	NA	TGTGCCAGCAGCCCCCGACAGATACAATATGGCTACACCTTC	CASSPRQIQYGYTF
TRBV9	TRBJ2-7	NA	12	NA	TGTGCCAGCAGCCCCGGACGGGGGGAGCAGTACTTC	CASSPGRGEQYF
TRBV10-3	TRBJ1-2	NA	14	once	TGTGCCATCAGTGTTACAGGGACGACCGGAGGCTACACCTTC	CAISVTGTTGGYTF
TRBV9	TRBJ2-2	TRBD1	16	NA	TGTGCCAGCAGTCACAGGGGGAGCGGTTACACCGGGGAGCTGTTTTTT	CASSHRGSGYTGELFF
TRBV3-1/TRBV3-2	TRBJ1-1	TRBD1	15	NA	TGTGCCAGCAGCCAGCCGGACAGGACGGGCACTGAAGCTTTCTTT	CASSQPDRTGTEAFF
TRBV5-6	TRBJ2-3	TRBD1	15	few	TGTGCCAGCACCCGACAGGGTTTTAGCACAGATACGCAGTATTTT	CASTRQGFSTDTQYF
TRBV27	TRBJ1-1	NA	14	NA	TGTGCCAGCAGTTTAGAAGGGCTAGGGGCTGAAGCTTTCTTT	CASSLEGLGAEAFF
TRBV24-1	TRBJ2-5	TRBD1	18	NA	TGTGCCACCAGTGCCCAGAGAGGACAGGGTACCGGCATAGAGACCCAGTACTTC	CATSAQRGQGTGIETQYF
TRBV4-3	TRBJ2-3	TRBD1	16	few	TGCGCCAGCGCTCCCGACAGGGGCAGCGGTTCCGATACGCAGTATTTT	CASAPDRGSGSDTQYF
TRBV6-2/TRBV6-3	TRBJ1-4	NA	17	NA	TGTGCCAGCAGTTACTCGCGGGGCGCCGGGGATAATGAAAAACTGTTTTTT	CASSYSRGAGDNEKLFF
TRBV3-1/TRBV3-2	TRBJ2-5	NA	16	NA	TGTGCCAGCAGCTCCATTCGGGCCCGGGGGACAGAGACCCAGTACTTC	CASSSIRARGTETQYF
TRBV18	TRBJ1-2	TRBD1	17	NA	TGTGCCAGCTCACCCGGGGGGACAGGGAATCGACGTGGAGGCTACACCTTC	CASSPGGTGNRRGGYTF
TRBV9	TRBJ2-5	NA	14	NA	TGTGCCAGCAGCGACAAGACTACGCAAGAGACCCAGTACTTC	CASSDKTTQETQYF
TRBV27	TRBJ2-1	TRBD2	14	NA	TGTGCCAGCAGGACTAGCGGGGGCTACAATGAGCAGTTCTTC	CASRTSGGYNEQFF
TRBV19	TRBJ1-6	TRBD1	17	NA	TGTGCCAGTAGTAGCAGCCGGTCTGACAGGGGACGGTCACCCCTCCACTTT	CASSSSRSDRGRSPLHF